This is a list of T cell receptor beta chains from one sample in a study of blood T cells in healthy people across ages. TCRdb re-called the 5' RACE reads through MiXCR, storing one row per CDR3 protein. The table records roughly 1.7 million distinct CDR3 sequences, 34% of them present only once. Sequenced input: blood. These receptors were collected from a woman aged 30 to 39 in good health. Both conserved end residues are part of each CDR3. Each record gives: D gene, V gene, clone size, J gene, CDR3 protein, CDR3 DNA. The D gene is left open where the match is weak. Clone sizes are given selectively: once, few, many, or a class where the clone is expanded.

d_call: -; v_call: TRBV9; clone_size: -; j_call: TRBJ1-4; cdr3_aa: CASSVGGNREKLFF; cdr3_nt: TGTGCCAGCAGCGTAGGGGGTAATCGAGAAAAACTGTTTTTT
d_call: -; v_call: TRBV10-3; clone_size: -; j_call: TRBJ2-1; cdr3_aa: CAIRVGTHNEQFF; cdr3_nt: TGTGCCATCAGGGTCGGGACTCACAATGAGCAGTTCTTC
d_call: -; v_call: TRBV7-9; clone_size: -; j_call: TRBJ2-1; cdr3_aa: CASSLVAFRPNEQFF; cdr3_nt: TGTGCCAGCAGCTTAGTGGCCTTCAGGCCCAATGAGCAGTTCTTC
d_call: TRBD1; v_call: TRBV6-1; clone_size: -; j_call: TRBJ2-5; cdr3_aa: CASRDRGAETQYF; cdr3_nt: TGTGCCAGCAGAGACAGGGGGGCAGAGACCCAGTACTTC
d_call: TRBD1; v_call: TRBV7-9; clone_size: -; j_call: TRBJ1-4; cdr3_aa: CASSYGTGSNEKLFF; cdr3_nt: TGTGCCAGCAGCTACGGGACAGGGTCTAATGAAAAACTGTTTTTT
d_call: -; v_call: TRBV20-1; clone_size: few; j_call: TRBJ2-3; cdr3_aa: CSAREGAASGSHTQYF; cdr3_nt: TGCAGTGCTAGAGAGGGGGCGGCTAGCGGATCACATACGCAGTATTTT
d_call: TRBD1; v_call: TRBV20-1; clone_size: -; j_call: TRBJ2-7; cdr3_aa: CSARARDSSYEQYF; cdr3_nt: TGCAGTGCTAGAGCCCGGGACAGCTCCTACGAGCAGTACTTC
d_call: -; v_call: TRBV6-2/TRBV6-3; clone_size: -; j_call: TRBJ2-7; cdr3_aa: CASSYVQGPGEQYF; cdr3_nt: TGTGCCAGCAGTTACGTACAGGGACCCGGCGAGCAGTACTTC
d_call: -; v_call: TRBV18; clone_size: -; j_call: TRBJ2-4; cdr3_aa: CASSPGLGSDIQYF; cdr3_nt: TGTGCCAGCTCACCCGGATTAGGGTCGGACATTCAGTACTTC
d_call: TRBD1; v_call: TRBV3-1; clone_size: few; j_call: TRBJ2-7; cdr3_aa: CASSQDWDRSSYEQYF; cdr3_nt: TGTGCCAGCAGCCAAGATTGGGACAGGAGCTCCTACGAGCAGTACTTC
d_call: TRBD2; v_call: TRBV7-2; clone_size: few; j_call: TRBJ2-5; cdr3_aa: CASSFPRGSGGAGETQYF; cdr3_nt: TGTGCCAGCAGCTTCCCGAGAGGGAGCGGGGGGGCGGGGGAGACCCAGTACTTC
d_call: -; v_call: TRBV28; clone_size: -; j_call: TRBJ1-2; cdr3_aa: CASSLGWDNYYGYTF; cdr3_nt: TGTGCCAGCAGTTTAGGGTGGGACAACTACTATGGCTACACCTTC
d_call: -; v_call: TRBV5-6; clone_size: few; j_call: TRBJ2-7; cdr3_aa: CASSLGRNLYEQYF; cdr3_nt: TGTGCCAGCAGCTTGGGGAGGAACCTCTACGAGCAGTACTTC
d_call: TRBD2; v_call: TRBV6-1; clone_size: -; j_call: TRBJ2-7; cdr3_aa: CASNIRGGQGFYEQYF; cdr3_nt: TGTGCCAGTAATATCCGGGGGGGGCAGGGTTTCTACGAGCAGTACTTC
d_call: TRBD2; v_call: TRBV5-1; clone_size: -; j_call: TRBJ2-1; cdr3_aa: CASSLPRAGGSDEQFF; cdr3_nt: TGCGCCAGCAGCCTCCCCCGAGCGGGAGGTTCGGATGAGCAGTTCTTC
d_call: -; v_call: TRBV20-1; clone_size: -; j_call: TRBJ2-5; cdr3_aa: CSARDGRNQETQYF; cdr3_nt: TGCAGTGCTAGAGATGGCAGGAACCAAGAGACCCAGTACTTC
d_call: -; v_call: TRBV20-1; clone_size: -; j_call: TRBJ2-3; cdr3_aa: CSARDQDNTDTQYF; cdr3_nt: TGCAGTGCTAGAGATCAGGACAACACAGATACGCAGTATTTT
d_call: TRBD1; v_call: TRBV27; clone_size: -; j_call: TRBJ2-7; cdr3_aa: CASSLGGTGKSEQYF; cdr3_nt: TGCGCCAGCAGTTTGGGCGGGACAGGGAAATCCGAGCAGTACTTC
d_call: -; v_call: TRBV14; clone_size: few; j_call: TRBJ2-5; cdr3_aa: CASSQRTSLAQETQYF; cdr3_nt: TGTGCCAGCAGCCAACGGACCTCCTTAGCCCAAGAGACCCAGTACTTC
d_call: TRBD1; v_call: TRBV27; clone_size: -; j_call: TRBJ1-6; cdr3_aa: CASSLLGTGAYNSPLHF; cdr3_nt: TGTGCCAGCAGTTTATTAGGGACAGGGGCGTATAATTCACCCCTCCACTTT